Listed below are T cell receptor beta chains from one sample, sequenced in a study of T-cell memory formation after mild COVID-19. MiXCR was run by TCRdb on the 5' RACE reads, yielding one entry per CDR3 protein. Here the sample spans roughly 350,000 distinct CDR3 sequences, approximately 29% being singletons. Material: PBMCs or a T cell subset sorted from them (not recorded which). Receptors were obtained from an adult woman who had mild COVID-19 (a few samples of this study predate the infection). Cell type and time point are not known. The CDR3 runs from the conserved cysteine through the conserved F or W. A D gene is named only where the DNA matches it firmly. The size field is filled for only some rows; it gives once, few, many or a size class.

D gene	clone size	J gene	V gene	CDR3 DNA	CDR3 protein
NA	NA	TRBJ2-7	TRBV7-8	TGTGCCAGCAGCAAAACCGAGGGACCCTACGAGCAGTACTTC	CASSKTEGPYEQYF
TRBD1	NA	TRBJ2-7	TRBV20-1	TGCAGTGCTAGACAGGGGGTGACCTACGAGCAGTACTTC	CSARQGVTYEQYF
NA	NA	TRBJ2-7	TRBV20-1	TGCAGTGCTAGTTGGGTGGGGCTGGGAGAGCAGTACTTC	CSASWVGLGEQYF
TRBD1	NA	TRBJ2-1	TRBV15	TGTGCCACCAGGGGGACAGGGGTCTACAATGAGCAGTTCTTC	CATRGTGVYNEQFF
NA	NA	TRBJ2-1	TRBV6-2/TRBV6-3	TGTGCCAGCAGTCTATTCAGACAGGAGCCCTCTTACAATGAGCAGTTCTTC	CASSLFRQEPSYNEQFF
TRBD2	few	TRBJ2-3	TRBV6-1	TGTGCCAGCAGTGCGACTAGCGGGAAGGATACGCAGTATTTT	CASSATSGKDTQYF
TRBD1	few	TRBJ2-5	TRBV20-1	TGCAGTGCTAGAGGTTGGACAGGCCTCCCCGTGGAGACCCAGTACTTC	CSARGWTGLPVETQYF
NA	few	TRBJ1-1	TRBV29-1	TGCAGCGTCCTCGGGGCAGGGAAGGGCACTGAAGCTTTCTTT	CSVLGAGKGTEAFF
TRBD2	few	TRBJ2-1	TRBV5-1	TGCGCCAGCACCCAGACTAGCGGGAATGAGCAGTTCTTC	CASTQTSGNEQFF
NA	many	TRBJ2-7	TRBV4-1	TGCGCCAGCAGCCCCATTGACCTGATAGCTTGGGGCGAGCAGTACTTC	CASSPIDLIAWGEQYF
NA	few	TRBJ2-5	TRBV28	TGTGCCAGCAGTTCGGGTTCCCCTTCGTACCAAGAGACCCAGTACTTC	CASSSGSPSYQETQYF
TRBD2	few	TRBJ2-5	TRBV12-3/TRBV12-4	TGTGCCAGCAGTTTTGGGACTAAAGAGACCCAGTACTTC	CASSFGTKETQYF
NA	few	TRBJ2-5	TRBV7-2	TGTGCCAGCAGCTTAGATTTCAAACGGGCAGGAGTACAAGAGACCCAGTACTTC	CASSLDFKRAGVQETQYF
NA	NA	TRBJ2-1	TRBV4-2	TGCGCCAGCAGCCAAGATCTATACAATGAGCAGTTCTTC	CASSQDLYNEQFF
NA	NA	TRBJ1-6	TRBV20-1	TGCAGTGCTAGCCGCTTTAGGGAACCCCTCCACTTT	CSASRFREPLHF
NA	few	TRBJ2-7	TRBV5-1	TGCGCCAGCAGCGCACATTTATTCTACGAGCAGTACTTC	CASSAHLFYEQYF
TRBD1	few	TRBJ1-2	TRBV5-1	TGCGCCAGCAGCTTGGCGGGACAGGGAGGTTATGGCTACACCTTC	CASSLAGQGGYGYTF
NA	NA	TRBJ2-7	TRBV20-1	TGCAGTGCTAGAAACCCGGGAACCTACGAGCAGTACTTC	CSARNPGTYEQYF
TRBD1	few	TRBJ1-6	TRBV5-1	TGCGCCAGCAGCTGGGGACAGCCAGATAATTCACCCCTCCACTTT	CASSWGQPDNSPLHF
NA	NA	TRBJ1-1	TRBV9	TGTGCCAGCAGCGTAGTGGCAGGGAACACTGAAGCTTTCTTT	CASSVVAGNTEAFF
NA	NA	TRBJ2-3	TRBV12-3/TRBV12-4	TGTGCCAGCAATCTCGGGCAGGGAGATACGCAGTATTTT	CASNLGQGDTQYF
NA	NA	TRBJ2-1	TRBV19	TGTGCCAGTAGTATACTTTCCGGGGTATACAATGAGCAGTTCTTC	CASSILSGVYNEQFF
TRBD1	few	TRBJ2-7	TRBV18	TGTGCCAGCGCGACCCGGGACAGCCTCTACGAGCAGTACTTC	CASATRDSLYEQYF
NA	NA	TRBJ2-5	TRBV6-1	TGTGCCACCACCAGGGGGACCCAGTACTTC	CATTRGTQYF
TRBD1	few	TRBJ1-4	TRBV7-2	TGTGCCAGCAGCAATGGACAGGGCAGGGATCTGTTTTTT	CASSNGQGRDLFF
NA	NA	TRBJ2-7	TRBV5-1	TGCGCCAGCAGCTTGGAAAGACAGTTGTACGAGCAGTACTTC	CASSLERQLYEQYF
TRBD1	few	TRBJ1-2	TRBV6-5	TGTGCCAGCGGCCGGGACAGGGGGGGCTATGGCTACACCTTC	CASGRDRGGYGYTF
TRBD1	few	TRBJ2-1	TRBV11-1	TGTGCCAGCAGCTCGGCTATACCGGGACAGGGGGGTTTGAATGAGCAGTTCTTC	CASSSAIPGQGGLNEQFF
NA	NA	TRBJ1-5	TRBV7-9	TGTGCCAGCAGCCGGGACCTTGGGGGCAATCAGCCCCAGCATTTT	CASSRDLGGNQPQHF
NA	NA	TRBJ2-7	TRBV2	TGTGCCAGTTCCGGAGGGCCGATCGGCGAGCAGTACTTC	CASSGGPIGEQYF